This paragraph reports one T cell receptor beta chain. Antigen: not known. TCRdb passed the 5' RACE reads through MiXCR, listing each CDR3 protein once. The data hold some 570,000 distinct CDR3 sequences, with around 22% observed a single time. The CDR3 has 12 amino acids. Germline V gives CDR1 MNHNY, CDR2 SVGAGI (reference sequence). Trimming removed 8 bases from V and 6 bases from J; junction bases left unmatched: 4. The sample originates from a study of identical twins. Findings and caveats of the study: Less excess twin sharing appeared in beta out-of-frame sequences.

These data were also reused for a study on yellow fever vaccine responses in identical twins.

The chain employs TRBV6-6 and TRBJ1-1; TRBD1 matches at 9 bases. The receptor was derived from a woman aged 18-35 years in good health. What was sequenced was CD4+ T cells sorted from blood. CDR3 bases: TGTGCCAGCCGAAGGACAGGGGCTGAAGCTTTCTTT. This encodes CASRRTGAEAFF.